This T cell receptor (beta chain) was captured in a study of blood T cells in healthy people across ages (dated by TCRdb to between 2014 and 2017). A note on the overall study: In model experiments, template switching captured about one uniquely barcoded TCR beta cDNA molecule for every two T cells. Age-related changes in TCR beta repertoire diversity were measured in the study by deep sequencing normalized with unique cDNA molecular identifiers. Donors were grouped into four age groups: young (average roughly 16 years), middle-aged (over 35), aged (around 60) and long-lived (approximately 78). To avoid experimental bias, donors of different ages were spread randomly across the sequencing lanes. Two additional independent replicas of 1 million unique cDNA reads from the same blood draw were analyzed for two donors (one aged 18 to 30 and one aged 80 or older).

The CDR3 covers 13 residues, taking in both the cysteine and the phenylalanine. Only CDR3 DNA is held: 39 bases, read in frame from base 1. A distance of 13 bases separates the germline ends of V and J, which lose 7 bases and 3 bases respectively. From a lookup of the germline V gene, CDR1 and CDR2 are MNHNS and SASEGT. What the authors observed across the whole study: Because the CMV infection status of the donors was unknown, age-related changes in expanded clonotypes may potentially have been confounded. Estimates of total diversity based on one million sequenced T cells were considered lower bounds and underestimates. Compared with the aged group, more naive CD4+ T cells, fewer expanded clones and increased TCR diversity were shown by the long-lived group, suggesting age selection. Conclusive comparison of naive and antigen-experienced compartments was prevented by the profiling of bulk unsorted PBMCs. As age increased, observed TCR beta diversity per million T cells dropped in a roughly linear way, and a significant reduction was already evident by age about 40. The percentage of naive T cells measured by flow cytometry correlated strongly with observed TCR beta diversity.

In this sample, this clonotype turned up many times. Its binding antigen is unknown. No per-base quality is available; no much larger clone lies one base away. Library prep was done by 5' RACE. For sequencing, an Illumina HiSeq 2500 was employed. The second PCR ran for roughly 7 to 11 cycles and used a J-beta primer mix along with a sample-barcoded 5' primer. A template-switch 5' adaptor carrying 12 random nucleotides introduced a unique molecular identifier onto each TCR beta cDNA molecule. At least 3 million CDR3-containing paired-end reads were obtained from each sample. All of the RNA was converted into first-strand cDNA using the Mint cDNA synthesis kit, with a TRBC-specific oligonucleotide serving as the primer. All cDNA was treated with uracil-DNA glycosylase and then went through a first 18-cycle PCR with the universal primers M1SS and BC2_uni_R. On the study's bioinformatics: For normalization, 1 million high-quality reads were randomly selected from each sample, with every read carrying a distinct molecular identifier. Reads sharing molecular identifiers were discarded rather than binned into consensus sequences. CDR3 identification, clonotype clustering and error correction used MiTCR with a Q25 quality threshold and the strictest error-elimination algorithm. Lower-bound total TCR beta diversity was estimated with a nonparametric unseen species model using Euler transformation. The raw public data were reprocessed by TCRdb itself: fastp quality trimming at Q25, MiXCR clonotype calling, in-frame beta chains only. Every distinct CDR3 protein forms one entry, paired with its most common genes and DNA. TCRdb's processing, not the study's, gives the V and J calls here. In all, the sample holds about 750,000 distinct CDR3 sequences, and about 55% of those were seen once. The ten biggest clones cover approximately 40% of the sample.

Donors were approximately 42 systemically healthy Caucasian individuals from Russia aged roughly 6 to 95 years. Approximately 10 milliliters of peripheral blood were collected from each donor into EDTA-treated Vacutainer tubes. Ficoll-Paque density-gradient centrifugation was used to isolate PBMCs, with at least 6.5 million obtained per sample. Trizol reagent was used to extract total RNA from PBMCs, with at least 5.5 micrograms per sample. Naive CD45RAhigh/CD27high T cell percentages were measured by flow cytometry on a PBMC aliquot from every donor. Sequences were obtained from blood. The sequence is built from TRBV6-1 and TRBJ2-7; no D segment can be confidently identified. This clonotype was sampled from a man older than 75 in good health. CDR3 region: CASMVGNDYEQYF. The DNA sequence reads TGTGCCAGCATGGTTGGGAACGACTACGAGCAGTACTTC.